The rows below give T cell receptor beta chains drawn from one sample of a study of blood T cell repertoires in COVID-19. The method was immunoSEQ multiplex PCR; TCRdb's version includes in-frame clones alone and lacks a portion of them. This table holds about 74,000 clones, just under 85% found once. Sequenced material: peripheral blood. These receptor sequences come from a man aged 65 to 85 with acute or convalescent COVID-19. The CDR3 runs from the conserved cysteine through the conserved F or W. Each record gives: J gene, clone size, D gene, V gene, CDR3 protein, CDR3 DNA. D genes are given only for firm matches. The listing skips clone size in some rows; elsewhere it reads once, few, many or a size class.

>TRBJ2-5|-|-|TRBV6-6
CASSASQAQETQYF
TGTGCCAGCAGTGCCTCCCAAGCCCAAGAGACCCAGTACTTC
>TRBJ2-1|few|TRBD1|TRBV29-1
CSVEDGTGQFF
TGCAGCGTTGAGGATGGGACAGGACAGTTCTTC
>TRBJ2-3|-|-|TRBV5-1
CASSPRQGTDTQYF
TGCGCCAGCAGCCCCCGACAGGGCACAGATACGCAGTATTTT
>TRBJ1-2|-|-|TRBV30
CAWLSGMGYGYTF
TGTGCCTGGTTGTCAGGGATGGGCTATGGCTACACCTTC
>TRBJ2-1|-|TRBD1|TRBV19
CASRPGTVSYNEQFF
TGTGCCAGTAGGCCCGGGACAGTCTCCTACAATGAGCAGTTCTTC
>TRBJ2-1|-|TRBD2|TRBV7-3
CASSQSSGGRFF
TGTGCCAGCAGCCAATCTAGCGGGGGGAGGTTCTTC
>TRBJ2-3|-|-|TRBV6-5
CASRTRSGTDTQYF
TGTGCCAGCAGGACCCGTAGCGGCACAGATACGCAGTATTTT
>TRBJ2-3|-|-|TRBV2
CASSEVRTSTDTQYF
TGTGCCAGCAGTGAAGTGAGAACTAGCACAGATACGCAGTATTTT
>TRBJ1-4|-|TRBD1|TRBV19
CASERQGLNEKLFF
TGTGCCAGTGAGAGACAGGGGCTTAATGAAAAACTGTTTTTT
>TRBJ1-2|-|TRBD1|TRBV14
CASSQALVGQGVVGGYTF
TGTGCCAGCAGCCAAGCTCTCGTGGGACAGGGAGTAGTAGGTGGCTACACCTTC
>TRBJ1-2|-|TRBD1|TRBV5-1
CASTLPGQGWGYTF
TGCGCCAGCACCCTACCGGGACAGGGGTGGGGCTACACCTTC
>TRBJ2-1|-|TRBD2|TRBV3-1/TRBV3-2
CASSQMSGRHEQFF
TGTGCCAGCAGCCAAATGAGCGGGAGACATGAGCAGTTCTTC
>TRBJ1-6|once|TRBD1|TRBV11-2
CASSLDRDRINSPLHF
TGTGCCAGCAGCTTAGATCGGGACAGGATCAATTCACCCCTCCACTTT
>TRBJ2-3|-|TRBD1|TRBV5-1
CASSFRDRSTDTQYF
TGCGCCAGCAGCTTCCGGGACAGAAGCACAGATACGCAGTATTTT
>TRBJ1-6|-|TRBD1|TRBV27
CASSPQTGALNSPLHF
TGTGCCAGCAGTCCGCAGACAGGGGCGTTAAATTCACCCCTCCACTTT
>TRBJ2-1|-|TRBD2|TRBV15
CATSRPSGSSYNEQFF
TGTGCCACCAGCAGACCCAGCGGGAGCTCCTACAATGAGCAGTTCTTC
>TRBJ1-1|-|-|TRBV6-6
CASSYSFPGPNTEAFF
TGTGCCAGCAGTTACTCGTTCCCAGGGCCAAACACTGAAGCTTTCTTT
>TRBJ2-6|-|TRBD2|TRBV5-1
CASSPGLAGAGANVLTF
TGCGCCAGCAGCCCGGGACTAGCGGGAGCTGGGGCCAACGTCCTGACTTTC
>TRBJ1-3|-|-|TRBV19
CASSLQDNSGNTIYF
TGTGCCAGTAGCCTCCAGGACAACTCTGGAAACACCATATATTTT
>TRBJ1-5|-|-|TRBV19
CASSWTFGNQPQHF
TGTGCCAGTAGTTGGACTTTTGGCAATCAGCCCCAGCATTTT
>TRBJ2-5|-|TRBD2|TRBV7-2
CASSPSTSGRQETQYF
TGTGCCAGCAGCCCCTCGACTAGCGGGAGACAAGAGACCCAGTACTTC
>TRBJ1-2|-|-|TRBV27
CASSLRERSGYTF
TGTGCCAGCAGTTTACGGGAAAGGAGTGGCTACACCTTC